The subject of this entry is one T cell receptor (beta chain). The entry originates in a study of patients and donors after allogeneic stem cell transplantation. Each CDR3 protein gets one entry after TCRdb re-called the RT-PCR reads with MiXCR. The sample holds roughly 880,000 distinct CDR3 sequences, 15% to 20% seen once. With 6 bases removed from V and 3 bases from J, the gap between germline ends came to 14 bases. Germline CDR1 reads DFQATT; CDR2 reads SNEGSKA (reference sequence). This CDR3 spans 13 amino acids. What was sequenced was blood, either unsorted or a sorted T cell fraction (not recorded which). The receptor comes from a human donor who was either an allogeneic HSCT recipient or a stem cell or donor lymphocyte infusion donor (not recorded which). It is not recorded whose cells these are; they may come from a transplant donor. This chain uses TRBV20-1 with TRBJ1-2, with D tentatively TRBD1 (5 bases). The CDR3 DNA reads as TGCAGTGCCGACTCTCAGGGTGACTATGGCTACACCTTC. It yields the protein CSADSQGDYGYTF.